The subject of this entry is one T cell receptor beta chain. No cognate antigen has been identified for it. No quality values exist for individual bases; no much larger clone is one base distant. This sample also contains other DNA sequences that code for the same CDR3. Inclusive of the bounding cysteine and phenylalanine, the CDR3 is 11 residues long. The sequence is cut down to CDR3 DNA, 33 bases in frame from base 1. Relative to germline, V is 4 bases shorter and J is 2 bases shorter, with 3 bases between their ends. Via the germline V gene, CDR1 is MDHEN and CDR2 SYDVKM. The CDR3 regions of human TCRbeta chains were analyzed by immunosequencing. Under the source paper's analysis protocol: Repertoire TCRs were matched against a reference library of SARS-CoV-2-specific TCRs generated with the MIRA antigen-specificity platform. Breadth meant the fraction of unique TCRs that were SARS-CoV-2-associated, whereas depth meant the fraction of total T cells that were SARS-CoV-2-associated. Using the MIRA data, each spike-specific TCR was assigned both to the spike region to which the TCR was reactive and to a CD4 or CD8 class. Log10-transformed breadth and depth values were compared by one-way ANOVA with Sidak's multiple comparisons tests. As stored in TCRdb, this immuneACCESS dataset retains in-frame rearrangements with V and J assigned. A fraction of the clones does not appear; measured against another copy, unresolved V genes explain less than half of the discrepancy, and the remainder lacks a known reason. D and trimming come from the DNA, and the V and J calls and clone size come from that table. This sample has around 150,000 clones in its table, and roughly nine tenths of those were observed once. Approximately 1.3% of the sample is in the top ten clones.

The data were obtained in a study of T cell responses to AZD1222 COVID-19 vaccine (dated by TCRdb to the early 2020s). Some background on the complete study: TCR sequencing was performed for 230 to 250 trial participants, of whom some 200 were given two doses of AZD1222 and some 26 were given two doses of MenACWY control vaccine. Trial participants were enrolled by age into subgroups of 18-55, 56-69 and 70-plus years, and about 150, 27 and 61 TCR-sequenced participants, respectively, were included in these subgroups. General findings and caveats noted by the study authors: After two AZD1222 doses, spike-specific TCR breadth and depth were significantly higher than at day 0 and than in MenACWY recipients. Because no day 14 peak-response samples were available, repertoires were characterized only after the peak T cell response. Participants were mostly white British and included more females than males, and it was suggested by the authors that clonal diversity may have been underestimated. Vaccine-associated CD4 TCRs spanned the whole spike protein, with dominant responses in regions 160-218 and 743-854. Nearly half of unique spike-specific TCRs reportedly recognized epitopes outside regions mutated in the B.1.351 and B.1.1.7 variants. Conclusions about previously exposed vaccinees are limited, since just a handful of AZD1222 recipients were seropositive for SARS-CoV-2 at baseline. In the small 56-69-year group, the increase in depth fell short of significance, most likely because of low power.

The label giving this sample's time point can be read as: about 28 days (+/-7) after the second vaccine dose. AZD1222 recipients whose second dose came at about 4 weeks and those whose second dose came at about 12 weeks were combined into one group, since spike-specific TCR depth and breadth did not differ between the two schedules. The vaccinee samples were drawn from two UK trials, COV001 and COV002, one of which was a single-blind randomized controlled phase 2/3 trial testing AZD1222 (ChAdOx1 nCoV-19) in healthy adults. For TCRbeta chain sequencing, PBMC samples were collected from trial participants at day 0 and at day 28 after the second dose.

The chain is assembled from TRBV28 and TRBJ2-7, with the D gene too uncertain to name. The sequencing here drew on peripheral blood, taken 28 days after the second AZD1222 dose. The TCR comes from an adult who received the AZD1222 COVID-19 vaccine. The CDR3 loop reads CASSSPYEQYF. The nucleotides read TGTGCCAGCAGTTCGCCCTACGAGCAGTACTTC.